Listed below are T cell receptor beta chains from one sample, sequenced in a study of blood T cell repertoires in COVID-19. The method was immunoSEQ multiplex PCR; TCRdb's version includes in-frame clones alone and lacks a portion of them. The data show 60,000 to 85,000 clones, about four fifths seen once. The sequenced material came from peripheral blood. These receptors originate from a woman aged 55-75 years with acute or convalescent COVID-19. Both conserved end residues are part of each CDR3. The order of the fields is J gene, V gene, D gene, clone size, CDR3 DNA, CDR3 protein. The D gene is left open where the match is weak. Size is stated for part of the rows, as once, few or many counts, or as a class when the clone is expanded.

TRBJ1-6,TRBV2,-,-,TGTGCCAGCAGTGTCACTAGTGAGGGTTCACCCCTCCACTTT,CASSVTSEGSPLHF
TRBJ1-1,TRBV18,-,once,TGTGCCAGCTCACCACCGGCGGGGACTGAAGCTTTCTTT,CASSPPAGTEAFF
TRBJ2-2,TRBV27,TRBD2,medium-sized,TGTGCCAGCAGCACCGGACTAGCGGGGGGCACCGGGGAGCTGTTTTTT,CASSTGLAGGTGELFF
TRBJ2-7,TRBV4-1,TRBD2,-,TGCGCCAGCAGCCAGCTAGCGGGGTTTTACGAGCAGTACTTC,CASSQLAGFYEQYF
TRBJ1-2,TRBV3-1/TRBV3-2,-,-,TGTGCCAGCACCCTAAAAGGGGGATACGGCTACACCTTC,CASTLKGGYGYTF
TRBJ2-5,TRBV18,-,few,TGTGCCAGCTCACCGTCATGGGGAGGCGGAGAGACCCAGTACTTC,CASSPSWGGGETQYF
TRBJ1-5,TRBV2,-,-,TGTGCCACTTCAGGGGCGCTCCGACAGCCCCAGCATTTT,CATSGALRQPQHF
TRBJ2-2,TRBV7-2,-,many,TGTGCCAGCAGCTTACTCAGCGGGGAGCTGTTTTTT,CASSLLSGELFF
TRBJ2-1,TRBV3-1/TRBV3-2,TRBD2,-,TGTGCCAGCAGTCCCGGGACTAGCTCAGGCGATGAGCAGTTCTTC,CASSPGTSSGDEQFF
TRBJ2-7,TRBV6-4,-,-,TGTGCCAGCAGTTTAAACAGGGAGGGTGAGCAGTACTTC,CASSLNREGEQYF
TRBJ2-5,TRBV7-3,TRBD1,once,TGTGCCAGCAGACCTACAGGGGCAGGGCCCCAGTACTTC,CASRPTGAGPQYF
TRBJ2-7,TRBV10-3,-,-,TGTGCTCCTCAGTACGGGGTTTGCATCCACTACGAGCAGTACTTC,CAPQYGVCIHYEQYF
TRBJ1-1,TRBV9,TRBD1,-,TGTGCCAGCAGCGTAGAGGTCGGACAGGCGCTCGAAGCTTTCTTT,CASSVEVGQALEAFF
TRBJ1-1,TRBV6-1,-,-,TGTGCCAGCAGTGAATTCAGGTCAGGTGAAGCTTTCTTT,CASSEFRSGEAFF
TRBJ2-7,TRBV4-3,-,-,TGCGCCAGCAGCCAAGATCGAGGTGGCCCCTCCGAGCAGTACTTC,CASSQDRGGPSEQYF
TRBJ2-2,TRBV2,-,-,TGTGCCAGCGCGGAGAGACAGTCGAACACCGGGGAGCTGTTTTTT,CASAERQSNTGELFF
TRBJ2-1,TRBV19,-,once,TGTGCCAGTAAAAAGGGGTCTGGGGTACACTACAATGAGCAGTTCTTC,CASKKGSGVHYNEQFF
TRBJ1-2,TRBV7-2,-,-,TGTGCCAGCAGCTCACCGGGGGTCCTCTATGGCTACACCTTC,CASSSPGVLYGYTF
TRBJ2-6,TRBV7-8,TRBD1,-,TGTGCCGTCTCAGGGGGCGATAGGGCCAACGTCCTGACTTTC,CAVSGGDRANVLTF